Presented here are 28 T cell receptor beta chains from one specimen sequenced in a study of blood T cells in healthy people across ages. A J-beta primer mix and a sample-barcoded 5' primer were used in a second PCR of roughly 6 to 12 cycles. From the 5' RACE reads, TCRdb called clonotypes with MiXCR, one entry per CDR3 protein. The sample shows 800,000 to 950,000 distinct CDR3 sequences, 40% to 60% of them seen only once. Sequenced: blood. Source of these receptors: a man aged 25-45 years in good health.

This clonotype was seen many times. The rearrangement uses TRBV3-1 and TRBJ2-7; 8 nucleotides line up with TRBD2. Losses at the gene ends were 2 bases for V and 6 bases for J; bases not matched to a gene: 3. The CDR3 contains 13 residues. Per the germline V gene, CDR1 is LGHDT and CDR2 is YNNKEL (reference sequence). The chain's CDR3 is CASSQRAGGEQYF. The CDR3 bases are TGTGCCAGCAGCCAACGTGCGGGGGGCGAGCAGTACTTC.

This rearrangement joins TRBV29-1 to TRBJ2-7; D is ambiguous. The germline CDR1 and CDR2 sequences are SQVTM and ANQGSEA. Trimming pared 2 bases from V and 2 bases from J, leaving 10 bases between. The CDR3 consists of 13 residues. Here the CDR3 reads CSVELATPYEQYF. The CDR3 nucleotides read TGCAGCGTTGAACTGGCTACCCCCTACGAGCAGTACTTC.

V is TRBV6-5 and J is TRBJ2-1, with 12 bases aligning to TRBD2. Germline V gives CDR1 MNHEY, CDR2 SVGAGI. V was pared by 6 bases and J by 6 bases, with 6 bases of the junction left unmatched. The CDR3 runs to 15 residues. As DNA, the CDR3 is TGTGCCAGCAGAACCGGACTAGCGGGGCCCAATGAGCAGTTCTTC. Protein sequence: CASRTGLAGPNEQFF.

Points on this clonotype: Compared with germline, one end of the junction differs, possibly owing to a read error. This chain uses TRBV7-2 with TRBJ2-3; D remains ambiguous. Germline V gene lookup returns CDR1 SGHTA and CDR2 FQGNSA. The CDR3 runs to 11 residues. This CDR3 reads CAGSLKYTQYF. The CDR3 DNA reads TGTGCCGGCAGCTTAAAGTATACGCAGTATTTT.

This chain connects TRBV4-1 to TRBJ2-1; 7 bases are shared with TRBD2. The tail of the sequence fits TRBJ2-7 better, so the J call may be wrong. The CDR3 is 15 amino acids. The germline gives CDR1 MGHRA, CDR2 YSYEKL. CDR3 in DNA: TGCGCCAGCAGCTCAGCTAGCGGCTCCTACAATGAGCAGTACTTC. This translates into CASSSASGSYNEQYF.

This clonotype is a singleton in its sample. The chain has TRBV6-5 and TRBJ1-2; D uncertain. Trimming left V 2 bases short and J 4 bases short, with 14 bases between. The CDR3 is 15 residues long. Germline V gives CDR1 MNHEY, CDR2 SVGAGI. The CDR3 is CASSYVQPNGYGYTF. The CDR3 nucleotides read TGTGCCAGCAGTTACGTACAGCCCAACGGCTATGGCTACACCTTC.

This clonotype was detected a few times. One end of the junction is discordant with germline, which a read error may explain. This chain connects TRBV24-1 to TRBJ2-1, with a weak D call TRBD2 (5 bases). The CDR3 extends over 17 amino acids. CDR1 and CDR2 from the germline V gene are KGHDR and SFDVKD. CDR3 protein: CATSDPRESGSYNERFF. The CDR3 DNA reads TGTGCCACCAGTGATCCCCGGGAAAGCGGTTCCTACAATGAGCGGTTCTTC.

The gene calls are TRBV7-9 and TRBJ2-7; D call uncertain. The CDR3 spans 13 residues. The germline gives CDR1 SEHNR, CDR2 FQNEAQ (reference sequence). Trimming stripped 2 bases from V and 6 bases from J, with 11 bases between. CDR3 sequence reads: CASSLRLNPEQYF. The CDR3 DNA is TGTGCCAGCAGCTTAAGGCTTAATCCCGAGCAGTACTTC.

The V and J genes are TRBV20-1 and TRBJ2-1; 9 bases match TRBD2. V gave up 6 bases and J gave up 3 bases; unmatched junction bases: 6. The CDR3 runs to 14 residues. Germline CDR1 reads DFQATT; CDR2 reads SNEGSKA (reference sequence). The CDR3 here is CSAVSGRGYNEQFF. CDR3 bases: TGCAGTGCGGTTAGCGGGAGAGGCTACAATGAGCAGTTCTTC.

This chain uses TRBV6-5 with TRBJ2-1; the D gene is possibly TRBD1 (6 bases). In germline, CDR1 is MNHEY, CDR2 SVGAGI. V was pared by 6 bases and J by 4 bases, with 13 bases between. The CDR3 sequence is 14 residues long. The CDR3 bases are TGTGCCAGCAGGCGGACAGCTTATTACAATGAGCAGTTCTTC. It codes for CASRRTAYYNEQFF.

The chain is built from TRBV29-1 and TRBJ2-1; D is tentatively TRBD1 or TRBD2 (5 bases each). Per the germline V gene, CDR1 is SQVTM and CDR2 is ANQGSEA. This CDR3 is built from 14 residues. Trimming removed 0 bases at V and 8 bases at J, with 14 bases between. As DNA, the CDR3 is TGCAGCGTTGAAGATAAATTGGGGGTCTATGAGCAGTTCTTC. Amino acid sequence: CSVEDKLGVYEQFF.

The CDR3, as DNA: TGTGCCAGCAGTGAGGATGGTATGGCCTATGGCTACACCTTC. It encodes CASSEDGMAYGYTF. The V and J genes are TRBV2 and TRBJ1-2; no definite D call. Per the germline V gene, CDR1 is SNHLY and CDR2 is FYNNEI. This CDR3 has 14 amino acids. Deletions cut 3 bases from V and 4 bases from J, with 12 bases between.

The chain has TRBV7-9 and TRBJ2-1; D possibly uses TRBD1 or TRBD2 (5 bases each). Germline-derived CDR1 and CDR2 are SEHNR and FQNEAQ (reference sequence). Trimming stripped 0 bases from V and 2 bases from J, with 11 bases between. The CDR3 covers 16 residues. The CDR3 region is CASSLAIRETYNEQFF. The CDR3, as DNA: TGTGCCAGCAGCTTAGCGATCAGGGAGACCTACAATGAGCAGTTCTTC.

Concerning this clonotype: This could be a read error, since a much larger clone is one nucleotide away. This chain links TRBV5-1 with TRBJ1-3; TRBD1 might be the D (6 bases). Per germline, CDR1 SGHRS and CDR2 YFSETQ. The length of the CDR3 is 15 residues. The V end was cut by 0 bases, the J end by 4 bases, with 11 bases between. The CDR3 DNA reads as TGCGCCAGCAGCTTGGACGGGGGGGGCGGAAACACCATATATTTT. It codes for CASSLDGGGGNTIYF.

This clonotype was detected a few times. The chain has TRBV25-1 and TRBJ2-3; perhaps TRBD1 as D (5 bases). The V end lost 6 bases, the J end lost 6 bases, and 10 bases lay between the germline ends. This CDR3 has 12 amino acids. Germline V gene sequence: CDR1 MGHDK, CDR2 SYGVNS. The CDR3 bases are TGTGCCAGCAGACGACAGACGGATACGCAGTATTTT. Translating it yields CASRRQTDTQYF. The entire variable domain, with the rest obtained from reference TRBV25-1 and TRBJ2-3, is as follows: EADIYQTPRYLVIGTGKKITLECSQTMGHDKMYWYQQDPGMELHLIHYSYGVNSTEKGDLSSESTVSRIRTEHFPLTLESARPSHTSQYLCASRRQTDTQYFGPGTRLTVL.

This clonotype was counted between two and nine times. The genes are TRBV10-3 and TRBJ1-5; D unclear. This CDR3 contains 12 residues. The V and J ends lost 5 bases and 2 bases respectively, with 4 bases between them. Germline-derived CDR1 and CDR2 are ENHRY and SYGVKD. The CDR3 sequence is CAISSRNQPQHF. As DNA, the CDR3 is TGTGCCATCAGTTCACGCAATCAGCCCCAGCATTTT.

This sequence joins TRBV29-1 and TRBJ2-2, with 9 bases fitting TRBD1. Germline V lookup: CDR1 SQVTM, CDR2 ANQGSEA. The CDR3 runs 15 residues. The ends lost 5 bases at V and 4 bases at J; junction bases unmatched: 8. In DNA form, the CDR3 reads TGCAGCGTTTCCGGGACAGGGCCGACCACCGGGGAGCTGTTTTTT. It encodes CSVSGTGPTTGELFF.

This chain uses TRBV13 with TRBJ2-5; a possible D gene is TRBD2 (5 bases). V lost 5 bases and J lost 2, with 15 bases in between. The CDR3 is 15 residues long. From germline, CDR1 is PRHDT and CDR2 FYEKMQ (reference sequence). The CDR3 DNA sequence: TGTGCCAGCAGCCCCGACCGGGGAAGTCAAGAGACCCAGTACTTC. This codes for CASSPDRGSQETQYF. The full variable domain, with the rest looked up from reference TRBV13 and TRBJ2-5, is AAGVIQSPRHLIKEKRETATLKCYPIPRHDTVYWYQQGPGQDPQFLISFYEKMQSDKGSIPDRFSAQQFSDYHSELNMSSLELGDSALYFCASSPDRGSQETQYFGPGTRLLVL.

The rearrangement uses TRBV11-3 and TRBJ2-1, with TRBD1 matching 7 bases. The CDR3 runs 15 residues. The V gene end was trimmed by 5 bases and the J gene end by 4 bases; junction bases not matched to a gene: 8. Germline V gene sequence: CDR1 SGHNT, CDR2 YENEEA. In DNA form, the CDR3 reads TGTGCCAGCAGCCATCCCGGGACAGAGTACAATGAGCAGTTCTTC. This encodes CASSHPGTEYNEQFF. The full variable domain, its missing parts supplied by reference TRBV11-3 and TRBJ2-1, is EAGVVQSPRYKIIEKKQPVAFWCNPISGHNTLYWYLQNLGQGPELLIRYENEEAVDDSQLPKDRFSAERLKGVDSTLKIQPAELGDSAVYLCASSHPGTEYNEQFFGPGTRLTVL.

The V call is TRBV5-1, the J call TRBJ2-7; TRBD1 matches 8 bases. CDR3 length equals 15 residues. After removal of 0 bases from V and 4 bases from J, the junction contained 6 bases not matched to a gene. The germline gives CDR1 SGHRS, CDR2 YFSETQ. DNA for the CDR3: TGCGCCAGCAGCTTGGAGACAGGGGAAGGGTACGAGCAGTACTTC. Translated, it gives CASSLETGEGYEQYF.

This clonotype was observed a few times. The CDR3 DNA sequence: TGCGCCAGCAGCGCCCCGGACAGTTCTAACTATGGCTACACCTTC. As protein: CASSAPDSSNYGYTF. J is TRBJ1-2 and V is TRBV5-1; tentatively, D is TRBD1 (6 bases). This CDR3 contains 15 residues. Trimming pared 4 bases from V and 0 bases from J, leaving 13 bases between. The germline CDR1 and CDR2 sequences are SGHRS and YFSETQ.

The rearrangement uses TRBV7-9 and TRBJ2-5, with unresolved D. The J call may be wrong; the DNA end is better matched by TRBJ2-7. CDR3 length: 12 amino acids. The germline gives CDR1 SEHNR, CDR2 FQNEAQ (reference sequence). DNA of the CDR3: TGTGCCAGCAGCTTAGAGGCAACCGAGCAGTACTTC. It is translated as CASSLEATEQYF.

The chain carries TRBV7-2 and TRBJ2-4; TRBD2 aligns across 11 bases. The J call is doubtful: the DNA matches TRBJ2-7 better. This CDR3 is 16 amino acids long. The germline V gene has CDR1 SGHTA and CDR2 FQGNSA. The DNA for the CDR3 is TGTGCCAGCAGCCCGATGACTAGCGGGGAAACCTACGAGCAGTACTTC. Its translation is CASSPMTSGETYEQYF.

V gene TRBV6-5 combines with J gene TRBJ2-3, with 11 bases identical to TRBD1. CDR1 is MNHEY and CDR2 is SVGAGI in the germline V gene. Unmatched junction bases numbered 2, after V lost 2 bases and J lost 4 bases. This CDR3 contains 15 residues. CDR3 loop: CASSYAGQGADTQYF. DNA of the CDR3: TGTGCCAGCAGTTACGCGGGACAGGGGGCAGATACGCAGTATTTT.

The chain has TRBV10-3 and TRBJ2-3; a weak D match, TRBD2 (5 bases). The CDR3 totals 15 residues. V was cut by 0 bases and J by 0 bases, with 7 bases left in between. Germline V gene data show CDR1 as ENHRY and CDR2 as SYGVKD. The CDR3 nucleotides read TGTGCCATCAGTGAGTCCGGGGTCAGCACAGATACGCAGTATTTT. Translation gives CAISESGVSTDTQYF.

CDR3 residues: CASSHWTEIGDEQFF. CDR3 in DNA: TGCGCCAGCAGCCACTGGACAGAAATAGGGGATGAGCAGTTCTTC. The chain uses TRBV4-1 and TRBJ2-1, with TRBD1 as a possible D gene (6 bases). This CDR3 comprises 15 residues. CDR1 and CDR2 from the germline V gene are MGHRA and YSYEKL. V dropped 3 bases and J dropped 8 bases, with 17 bases sitting between them.

The genes are TRBV7-2 and TRBJ2-5, with 12 bases lining up with TRBD2. Per the germline V gene, CDR1 is SGHTA and CDR2 is FQGNSA. CDR3 length equals 15 residues. Trimming cost V 6 bases and J 5 bases; bases outside gene matches: 7. CDR3 sequence: CASRKLAGGTETQYF. The CDR3 DNA is TGTGCCAGCAGGAAACTAGCGGGGGGAACGGAGACCCAGTACTTC.

CDR3 nucleotide sequence: TGTGCCAGCAGACTACAGTCGTCTGGGGCCAACGTCCTGACTTTC. It codes for CASRLQSSGANVLTF. The J gene is TRBJ2-6, the V gene TRBV7-2; D unresolved. The V gene lost 6 bases and the J gene lost 1 base, with 10 bases spanning the gap. CDR3 size: 15 residues. Germline V lookup: CDR1 SGHTA, CDR2 FQGNSA.